Sequencing of this TCR beta chain was carried out in a study of blood T cells in healthy people across ages. Next came a second PCR, run for about 7 to 12 cycles, which used a sample-barcoded 5' primer along with a J-beta primer mix. TCRdb itself ran the 5' RACE reads through MiXCR, one entry per CDR3 protein. The table includes some 730,000 distinct CDR3 sequences, about a fifth detected once. Each sample yielded at least 5.5 micrograms of PBMC total RNA. Material for sequencing was blood. The TCR comes from a man aged 65-85 years in good health.

The CDR3 protein is CASSREGFTEAFF. The CDR3 DNA follows: TGTGCCAGCTCCCGCGAGGGCTTCACTGAAGCTTTCTTT. V gene TRBV18 combines with J gene TRBJ1-1; D gene unclear. The CDR3 spans 13 residues. Per the germline V gene, CDR1 is KGHSH and CDR2 is LQKENI. V gave up 6 bases and J gave up 4 bases, with 12 bases separating them.